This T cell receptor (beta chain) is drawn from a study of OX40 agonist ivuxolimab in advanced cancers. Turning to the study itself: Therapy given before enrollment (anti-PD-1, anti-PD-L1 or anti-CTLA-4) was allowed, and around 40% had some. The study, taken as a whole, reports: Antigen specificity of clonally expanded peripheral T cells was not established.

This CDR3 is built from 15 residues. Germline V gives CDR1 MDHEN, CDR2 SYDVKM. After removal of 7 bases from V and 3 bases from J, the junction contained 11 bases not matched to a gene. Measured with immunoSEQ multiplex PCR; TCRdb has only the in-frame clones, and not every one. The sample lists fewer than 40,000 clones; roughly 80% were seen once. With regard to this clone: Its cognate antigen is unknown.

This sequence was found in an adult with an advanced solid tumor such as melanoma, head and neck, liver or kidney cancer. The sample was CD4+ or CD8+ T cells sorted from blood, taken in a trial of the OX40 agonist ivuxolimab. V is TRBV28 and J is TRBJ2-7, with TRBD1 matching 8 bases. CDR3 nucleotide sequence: TGTGCCAGCACCCAGGGGAGCGGACAGGGCTACGAGCAGTACTTC. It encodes CASTQGSGQGYEQYF.